These 17 T cell receptor beta chains came from one sample sequenced in a study of T cells in Graves' hyperthyroidism and ophthalmopathy. There were TCR beta CDR3 regions amplified from RNA transcripts. First-round RT-PCR of the TCR CDR3 relied on the HTBI primer set. MiXCR, applied by TCRdb to the multiplex PCR reads, yields one record per CDR3 protein. The repertoire holds some 360,000 distinct CDR3 sequences, 15% to 20% seen once, with about 16% in the top ten. The sequencing input was blood. These receptors all come from a woman aged 40 to 50 with Graves' ophthalmopathy.

This clonotype was found a few times. V usage is TRBV3-1 and J usage is TRBJ2-2; TRBD1 or TRBD2 may be the D gene (5 bases each). Germline loops: CDR1 LGHDT, CDR2 YNNKEL (reference sequence). Trimming left V 4 bases short and J 8 bases short, with 17 bases between. The CDR3 runs 15 residues. The CDR3 sequence is CASSRKRGERGELFF. The DNA for the CDR3 is TGTGCCAGCAGCCGGAAAAGGGGAGAGCGTGGGGAGCTGTTTTTT.

The V gene is TRBV5-1, the J gene TRBJ2-7; 11 nucleotides line up with TRBD1. The germline CDR1 and CDR2 sequences are SGHRS and YFSETQ. The CDR3 loop spans 17 amino acids. Losses at the gene ends were 5 bases for V and 2 bases for J; bases not matched to a gene: 12. The CDR3 reads CASRPTTGTGGAYEQYF. CDR3 in DNA: TGCGCCAGCAGACCCACTACCGGGACAGGGGGAGCCTACGAGCAGTACTTC.

A remark on this clonotype: A single base separates this from a much larger clone, so it may be a read error. The chain couples TRBV28 to TRBJ2-7; D gene uncertain. The CDR3 extends over 15 amino acids. Germline CDR1 is MDHEN and CDR2 is SYDVKM. The CDR3, as DNA: TGTACCAGCAGTTTATCGGTCTTGGGCGGTGGCGAGCAGTACTTC. It yields the protein CTSSLSVLGGGEQYF.

Ten or more counts support this clonotype. The chain has TRBV12-3 or TRBV12-4 and TRBJ1-1; D is perhaps TRBD1 (5 bases). The V gene lost 3 bases and the J gene lost 4 bases, with 15 bases spanning the gap. The CDR3 spans 15 residues. This chain's CDR3 is CASSFGGKGTTEAFF. The DNA of the CDR3 is TGTGCCAGCAGTTTCGGAGGCAAGGGGACCACTGAAGCTTTCTTT.

This clonotype has a count of ten or more. The chain joins TRBV28 to TRBJ1-5, with D possibly being TRBD1 (5 bases). Per germline, CDR1 MDHEN and CDR2 SYDVKM. CDR3 length equals 16 residues. Trimming left V 1 base short and J 5 bases short, with 15 bases between. In DNA, the CDR3 is TGTGCCAGCAGTTTATCCGGGGGAGGCTTTGATCAGCCCCAGCATTTT. This translates into CASSLSGGGFDQPQHF.

This clonotype has a count of ten or more. This could be a read error, since a much larger clone is one nucleotide away. The conserved phenylalanine or tryptophan normally closing the CDR3 is absent here, so this likely arose from a read error. The rearrangement links TRBV12-3 or TRBV12-4 to TRBJ1-1; D is uncertain. The CDR3 is 11 residues long. V was shortened by 3 bases and J by 4 bases, with 3 bases between the two germline ends. The CDR3 DNA reads as TGTGCCAGCAGTTTTAGCACTGAAGCTTTCCTT. Amino acid sequence: CASSFSTEAFL.

This clonotype was counted many times. This chain links TRBV24-1 with TRBJ2-2; the D is unclear. Germline values: CDR1 KGHDR, CDR2 SFDVKD. The CDR3 has 13 amino acids. Trimming removed 5 bases at V and 5 bases at J, with 8 bases between. CDR3 DNA: TGTGCCACCAGTGTGGTTGGGACCGGGGAGCTGTTTTTT. It is translated as CATSVVGTGELFF.

This clonotype has at least ten counts. This rearrangement joins TRBV30 to TRBJ2-7, with D perhaps assigned TRBD1 or TRBD2 (5 bases each). CDR3 size: 14 residues. The germline CDR1 and CDR2 sequences are GTSNPN and SVGIG (reference sequence). The V and J ends lost 5 bases and 2 bases respectively, with 16 bases between them. The CDR3 loop reads CAWGTGVSPYEQYF. CDR3 nucleotides: TGTGCCTGGGGGACCGGAGTATCGCCCTACGAGCAGTACTTC.

In its sample, this clonotype was seen many times. A much larger clone differs by one base, so this may be a read error. The genes are TRBV6-2 or TRBV6-3 and TRBJ1-5; D not resolved. This CDR3 has 13 amino acids. V shed 8 bases and J shed 3 bases, with 11 bases lying between them. Germline values: CDR1 MNHEY, CDR2 SVGEGT. CDR3 region: CASGHNPNQPQHF. CDR3 in DNA: TGTGCCAGCGGCCACAACCCCAATCAGCCCCAGCATTTT.

This clonotype has ten or more counts. The rearrangement joins TRBV28 to TRBJ1-3, with 7 positions matching TRBD1. Germline V gene data show CDR1 as MDHEN and CDR2 as SYDVKM. The CDR3 has 15 residues. J was trimmed by 2 bases and V by 4 bases; bases with no gene match: 5. As DNA, the CDR3 is TGTGCCAGCAGTTCCCAGGGGGTAACTGGAAACACCATATATTTT. Amino acids: CASSSQGVTGNTIYF.

This clonotype was detected many times. CDR3 sequence (DNA): TGTGCCAGCAGTTATACCCCGGGACAGCGGAACACTGAAGCTTTCTTT. It translates to CASSYTPGQRNTEAFF. The chain links TRBV6-5 to TRBJ1-1, with 7 bases lining up with TRBD1. The germline gives CDR1 MNHEY, CDR2 SVGAGI. This CDR3 is 16 amino acids long. V lost 3 bases, J lost 1 base, and 8 bases stayed unmatched.

This clonotype was counted ten times or more. V is TRBV6-5 and J is TRBJ2-7; TRBD2 is a possible D gene (5 bases). Germline V gene lookup returns CDR1 MNHEY and CDR2 SVGAGI. The CDR3 runs 12 residues. Trimming removed 4 bases at V and 5 bases at J, with 9 bases between. CDR3 sequence reads: CASSSGSNEQYF. Here the CDR3 DNA reads TGTGCCAGCAGTTCGGGGAGCAACGAGCAGTACTTC.

The chain joins TRBV6-5 to TRBJ2-7; a weak D match, TRBD2 (6 bases). This CDR3 spans 16 amino acids. V lost 2 bases, J lost 3 bases, and 17 bases lay in between. From germline, CDR1 is MNHEY and CDR2 SVGAGI. CDR3 in amino acids: CASSYEKTSGNYEQYF. In nucleotides, the CDR3 is TGTGCCAGCAGTTACGAGAAGACTAGTGGAAACTACGAGCAGTACTTC.

The chain employs TRBV12-3 or TRBV12-4 and TRBJ2-2; D gene ambiguous. This CDR3 region has 15 residues. V was pared by 7 bases and J by 4 bases, with 16 bases between. CDR3 sequence reads: CASTPPSLFTGELFF. For the CDR3, the DNA is TGTGCCAGCACTCCCCCCAGCCTTTTCACCGGGGAGCTGTTTTTT.

Regarding this clonotype: A junction boundary mismatches the germline segment, possibly from a read error. J is TRBJ2-5 and V is TRBV11-2, with a tentative D call TRBD2 (5 bases). Germline CDR1 reads SGHAT; CDR2 reads FQNNGV. This CDR3 is built from 15 residues. The DNA of the CDR3 is TGTGCCAGCAGCTTACAGGCTTTTTCTGGGGAGACCCATTACTTC. Protein product: CASSLQAFSGETHYF. Full variable domain (missing parts from reference TRBV11-2 and TRBJ2-5): EAGVAQSPRYKIIEKRQSVAFWCNPISGHATLYWYQQILGQGPKLLIQFQNNGVVDDSQLPKDRFSAERLKGVDSTLKIQPAKLEDSAVYLCASSLQAFSGETHYFGPGTRLLVL.

This clonotype was seen many times. This chain joins TRBV12-3 or TRBV12-4 and TRBJ2-2, with D unresolved. Deletions cut 1 base from V and 3 bases from J, with 6 bases between. This CDR3 is 14 amino acids long. The CDR3 spells CASSLDRYTGELFF. CDR3 sequence (DNA): TGTGCCAGCAGTTTAGACAGATACACCGGGGAGCTGTTTTTT.

V and J are TRBV5-6 and TRBJ2-2; D gene uncertain. V was pared by 2 bases and J by 3 bases, with 5 bases between. The CDR3 has 13 residues. Germline-derived CDR1 and CDR2 are SGHDT and YYEEEE. CDR3 sequence (DNA): TGTGCCAGCAGCTTCATGGACACCGGGGAGCTGTTTTTT. Its translation: CASSFMDTGELFF.